Presented here are 29 T cell receptor beta chains from one specimen sequenced in a study of blood T cell repertoires in COVID-19. The data were produced by immunoSEQ multiplex PCR, yet TCRdb's version contains in-frame clones alone and is incomplete. The sample holds 91,000 or so clones, around nine tenths seen once. The sample consisted of peripheral blood. These receptors originate from a woman aged 45-65 years in a cohort sampled during active COVID-19.

In its sample, this clone was seen once. J is TRBJ2-1 and V is TRBV19; 10 nucleotides align to TRBD2. Unmatched junction bases numbered 3, after V lost 3 bases and J lost 4 bases. The CDR3 spans 15 residues. The germline V gene has CDR1 LNHDA and CDR2 SQIVND (reference sequence). The CDR3 bases are TGTGCCAGTAGTATGGCTAGCGGGAGTTACAATGAGCAGTTCTTC. Its translation is CASSMASGSYNEQFF.

The chain joins TRBV6-5 to TRBJ1-5, with D hard to call. Germline loops: CDR1 MNHEY, CDR2 SVGAGI. V lost 7 bases and J lost 7, with 20 bases in between. The CDR3 has 15 residues. The CDR3: CASTVPGGPGQPQHF. Written as DNA, the CDR3 is TGTGCCAGCACGGTGCCCGGAGGGCCTGGGCAGCCCCAGCATTTT.

The rearrangement uses TRBV7-3 and TRBJ2-2, with 7 bases aligning to TRBD1. Germline V lookup: CDR1 SGHTA, CDR2 FQGTGA. The CDR3 spans 15 residues. V shed 8 bases and J 0 bases; nucleotides not matched to a gene: 6. CDR3 DNA sequence: TGTGCCAGCTCCTCCGGGACAGCGAACACCGGGGAGCTGTTTTTT. It encodes CASSSGTANTGELFF.

V is TRBV4-1 and J is TRBJ2-3; 9 nucleotides align to TRBD2. The J segment lost 2 bases and the V segment lost 6 bases, leaving 15 bases of the junction unmatched. The CDR3 is 18 residues long. Germline CDR1 is MGHRA and CDR2 is YSYEKL. The CDR3 nucleotides read TGCGCCAGCAGAGTCGGGCTAGCGGGGAGACTGGACACAGATACGCAGTATTTT. Translated: CASRVGLAGRLDTDTQYF.

V and J are TRBV19 and TRBJ1-5; 9 bases map to TRBD1. Germline CDR1 is LNHDA and CDR2 is SQIVND (reference sequence). This CDR3 has 15 amino acids. V lost 4 bases to trimming and J lost 2 bases; unmatched junction nucleotides: 3. CDR3 region: CASSKDRGRNQPQHF. CDR3 coding DNA: TGTGCCAGTAGTAAGGACAGGGGACGCAATCAGCCCCAGCATTTT.

This sequence joins TRBV11-3 and TRBJ2-5; 10 nucleotides match TRBD1. V trimming: 5 bases; J trimming: 7 bases; junction bases outside the gene matches: 4. Germline-derived CDR1 and CDR2 are SGHNT and YENEEA. This CDR3 is built from 13 residues. The DNA for the CDR3 is TGTGCCAGCAGCCCAGGACAGGGGGGGACCCAGTACTTC. This encodes CASSPGQGGTQYF.

The gene calls are TRBV9 and TRBJ2-1; 12 bases are a match to TRBD2. CDR3 length: 16 residues. Germline V gene data show CDR1 as SGDLS and CDR2 as YYNGEE. Trimming took 3 bases from V and 4 from J; bases not matched to a gene: 5. CDR3 sequence reads: CASSARGLAGYNEQFF. CDR3 DNA sequence: TGTGCCAGCAGCGCCCGGGGACTAGCGGGTTACAATGAGCAGTTCTTC.

The V and J genes are TRBV28 and TRBJ1-5; D might be TRBD1 (6 bases). V was shortened by 6 bases and J by 2 bases, with 11 bases between the two germline ends. The CDR3 totals 14 residues. The germline V gene encodes CDR1 MDHEN and CDR2 SYDVKM. The CDR3: CASRKGVGNQPQHF. CDR3 bases: TGTGCCAGCAGAAAGGGGGTAGGCAATCAGCCCCAGCATTTT. Filled out from reference TRBV28 and TRBJ1-5, the complete variable domain reads DVKVTQSSRYLVKRTGEKVFLECVQDMDHENMFWYRQDPGLGLRLIYFSYDVKMKEKGDIPEGYSVSREKKERFSLILESASTNQTSMYLCASRKGVGNQPQHFGDGTRLSIL.

The chain combines TRBV24-1 with TRBJ2-2; 13 bases fit TRBD2. This CDR3 region has 13 residues. With 10 bases clipped from V and 7 bases from J, the junction kept 2 bases outside the gene matches. Germline V gives CDR1 KGHDR, CDR2 SFDVKD. Here the CDR3 reads CATGTSGIGELFF. The CDR3 coding sequence is TGTGCCACTGGGACTAGCGGGATCGGGGAGCTGTTTTTT.

V is TRBV10-3 and J is TRBJ1-2; 10 bases align to TRBD1. The J segment lost 6 bases and the V segment lost 5 bases, leaving 6 bases of the junction unmatched. Germline V gives CDR1 ENHRY, CDR2 SYGVKD. This CDR3 is 14 amino acids long. CDR3 sequence: CAISTDRGRDGYTF. The CDR3 DNA reads as TGTGCCATCAGTACTGACAGGGGGCGGGATGGCTACACCTTC.

The CDR3 is CASSRTGFYEQYF. CDR3 in DNA: TGCGCCAGCAGTCGGACAGGGTTTTACGAGCAGTACTTC. The chain joins TRBV4-1 to TRBJ2-7, with 8 positions matching TRBD1. J was trimmed by 4 bases and V by 6 bases; bases with no gene match: 5. CDR1 and CDR2 from the germline V gene are MGHRA and YSYEKL. CDR3 length: 13 amino acids.

The CDR3 coding sequence is TGTGCCAGTAGCCCGTCTCGTACAACTAATGAAAAACTGTTTTTT. Translation: CASSPSRTTNEKLFF. The chain links TRBV19 to TRBJ1-4, with no clear D. Trimming removed 6 bases from V and 0 bases from J, with 11 bases in between. The CDR3 is made up of 15 amino acids. In germline, CDR1 is LNHDA, CDR2 SQIVND (reference sequence).

This chain uses TRBV11-2 with TRBJ1-4, with TRBD1 as a possible D gene (5 bases). CDR1 is SGHAT and CDR2 is FQNNGV in the germline V gene. The V and J ends lost 2 bases and 4 bases respectively, with 20 bases between them. This CDR3 has 18 amino acids. In DNA form, the CDR3 reads TGTGCCAGCAGCTTATTAGGGGTGTTCTTAGGTGGTAATGAAAAACTGTTTTTT. This encodes CASSLLGVFLGGNEKLFF.

The V and J genes are TRBV7-6 and TRBJ1-1; D ambiguous. Germline CDR1 reads SGHVS; CDR2 reads FNYEAQ. The germline V and J ends were trimmed by 2 bases and 8 bases, with 15 bases remaining between them. The CDR3 consists of 14 residues. The CDR3 here is CASSLYKRAPEAFF. The CDR3 region has the DNA TGTGCCAGCAGCTTATACAAGAGGGCTCCAGAAGCTTTCTTT.

The chain links TRBV2 to TRBJ1-1; D is perhaps TRBD1 (5 bases). The germline V gene has CDR1 SNHLY and CDR2 FYNNEI. V was trimmed by 7 bases and J by 4 bases, leaving 16 bases between them. The CDR3 is 14 residues long. CDR3 protein: CASMQGNDATEAFF. The CDR3 DNA sequence: TGTGCCAGCATGCAGGGTAATGATGCCACTGAAGCTTTCTTT.

The chain couples TRBV7-8 to TRBJ1-4; TRBD1 matches at 9 bases. This CDR3 comprises 14 residues. Per germline, CDR1 SGHVS and CDR2 FQNEAQ. The J segment lost 13 bases and the V segment lost 4 bases, leaving 10 bases of the junction unmatched. In DNA form, the CDR3 reads TGTGCCAGCAGCTCTCCTACCGGGACAGGGCGACTGTTTTTT. Translated, it gives CASSSPTGTGRLFF.

V and J are TRBV25-1 and TRBJ1-1; 8 bases line up with TRBD1. V shed 5 bases, J shed 2 bases, and the junction held 7 bases outside the gene matches. Germline CDR1 and CDR2: MGHDK and SYGVNS. There are 15 residues in the CDR3. The CDR3 DNA reads TGTGCCAGCAGTAAAACAGGGGGTATCAACACTGAAGCTTTCTTT. Its translation is CASSKTGGINTEAFF.

The V gene is TRBV2, the J gene TRBJ1-1, with TRBD1 matching 7 bases. There are 14 residues in the CDR3. From germline, CDR1 is SNHLY and CDR2 FYNNEI. V trimming: 6 bases; J trimming: 7 bases; junction bases outside the gene matches: 11. The CDR3 loop reads CASRPTGDYGEAFF. CDR3 DNA sequence: TGTGCCAGCAGACCTACAGGGGATTATGGTGAAGCTTTCTTT.

This CDR3 reads CASSYEGAGGRETQYF. The CDR3, as DNA: TGTGCCAGCAGTTACGAGGGAGCGGGAGGTCGAGAGACCCAGTACTTC. The chain links TRBV6-6 to TRBJ2-5; TRBD2 matches at 9 bases. Trimming at V came to 2 bases and at J to 4 bases, leaving 8 bases not matched to a gene. The germline CDR1 and CDR2 sequences are MNHNY and SVGAGI (reference sequence). The length of the CDR3 is 16 residues.

This chain links TRBV11-2 with TRBJ1-1, with D perhaps matching TRBD1 (5 bases). CDR1 and CDR2 (germline): SGHAT, FQNNGV. CDR3 length: 15 amino acids. The V gene lost 8 bases and the J gene lost 4 bases, with 20 bases spanning the gap. For the CDR3, the DNA is TGTGCCAGCCGATATAGGGGTCCGTCGGGCACTGAAGCTTTCTTT. It encodes CASRYRGPSGTEAFF.

The table lists this clone with a count of one. The V call is TRBV19, the J call TRBJ2-7; D not certain. The CDR3 covers 11 residues. Germline CDR1 and CDR2: LNHDA and SQIVND (reference sequence). V was cut by 8 bases and J by 2 bases, with 7 bases left in between. The CDR3 here is CASGPPYEQYF. In DNA, the CDR3 is TGTGCCAGTGGGCCACCCTACGAGCAGTACTTC. Based on the CDR3 plus reference TRBV19 and TRBJ2-7, the full variable domain is DGGITQSPKYLFRKEGQNVTLSCEQNLNHDAMYWYRQDPGQGLRLIYYSQIVNDFQKGDIAEGYSVSREKKESFPLTVTSAQKNPTAFYLCASGPPYEQYFGPGTRLTVT.

CDR3 bases: TGTGCCAGTAGTATAGATGGCGGGGGGGCCGTAGTAGATACGCAGTATTTT. The encoded protein is CASSIDGGGAVVDTQYF. The chain carries TRBV19 and TRBJ2-3, with 9 bases matching TRBD2. The V gene's germline CDR1 is LNHDA and CDR2 SQIVND (reference sequence). The CDR3 covers 17 residues. Unmatched junction bases numbered 9, after V lost 0 bases and J lost 5 bases.

The rearrangement joins TRBV5-1 to TRBJ2-1; 12 bases map to TRBD1. After removal of 4 bases from V and 7 bases from J, the junction contained 9 bases not matched to a gene. Germline-derived CDR1 and CDR2 are SGHRS and YFSETQ. The CDR3 covers 16 residues. CDR3 DNA: TGCGCCAGCAGCGTCCACGGGACAGGGGGCTTGAATGAGCAGTTCTTC. This sequence encodes CASSVHGTGGLNEQFF.

V gene TRBV3-1 (or the pseudogene TRBV3-2) combines with J gene TRBJ2-6; maybe TRBD1 (5 bases). Germline V gives CDR1 LGHDT, CDR2 YNNKEL (reference sequence). CDR3 length: 14 residues. Written as DNA, the CDR3 is TGTGCTTCTACAGGATTCTCTGGGGCCAACGTCCTGACTTTC. Amino acids: CASTGFSGANVLTF.

This chain uses TRBV10-3 with TRBJ2-5, with a tentative D call TRBD1 (5 bases). The germline V gene encodes CDR1 ENHRY and CDR2 SYGVKD. V lost 5 bases and J lost 1, with 11 bases in between. This CDR3 comprises 14 residues. Written as DNA, the CDR3 is TGTGCCATCAGTAAAGGGGCTTTCCAAGAGACCCAGTACTTC. It is translated as CAISKGAFQETQYF.

On this clone itself: The sample has other DNA sequences that encode this CDR3 too. The V call is TRBV10-3, the J call TRBJ1-5, with TRBD1 as a possible D gene (5 bases). Germline CDR1 and CDR2: ENHRY and SYGVKD. V was cut by 6 bases and J by 2 bases, with 11 bases left in between. CDR3 length: 14 residues. The CDR3, as DNA: TGTGCCATCAGCGGGACGGGGGGCAATCAGCCCCAGCATTTT. Its translation is CAISGTGGNQPQHF.

The J gene is TRBJ2-3, the V gene TRBV2, with TRBD2 matching over 9 bases. After removal of 3 bases from V and 2 bases from J, the junction contained 6 bases not matched to a gene. The CDR3 totals 16 residues. Germline V lookup: CDR1 SNHLY, CDR2 FYNNEI. The CDR3 sequence: CASSELASGVTDTQYF. The DNA for the CDR3 is TGTGCCAGCAGTGAGTTGGCTAGCGGGGTCACAGATACGCAGTATTTT.

V usage is TRBV10-2 and J usage is TRBJ1-1; 8 bases align to TRBD1. With V trimmed by 8 bases and J by 5 bases, 10 bases remained unmatched. The CDR3 runs 14 residues. Germline V gives CDR1 WSHSY, CDR2 SAAADI. For the CDR3, the DNA is TGCGCCAGCGGGCAGGGGGCTTGGGGAACTGAAGCTTTCTTT. Residues: CASGQGAWGTEAFF.

The chain carries TRBV15 and TRBJ2-7; maybe TRBD1 (5 bases). Germline CDR1 is LNHNV and CDR2 is YYDKDF (reference sequence). V was cut by 0 bases and J by 4 bases, with 10 bases left in between. The CDR3 consists of 14 residues. CDR3 nucleotide sequence: TGTGCCACCAGCAGAGATAGGGGTAGGTACGAGCAGTACTTC. This sequence encodes CATSRDRGRYEQYF.